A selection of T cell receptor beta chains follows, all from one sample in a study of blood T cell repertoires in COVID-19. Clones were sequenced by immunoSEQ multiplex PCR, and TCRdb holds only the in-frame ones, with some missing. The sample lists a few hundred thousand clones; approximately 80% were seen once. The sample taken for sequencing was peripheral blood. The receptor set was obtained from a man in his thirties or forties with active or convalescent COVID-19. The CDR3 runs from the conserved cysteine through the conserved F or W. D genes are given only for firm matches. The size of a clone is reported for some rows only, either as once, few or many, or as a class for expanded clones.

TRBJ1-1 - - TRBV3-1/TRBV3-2 TGTGCCAGCAGCCAAAATCGCAGGGAGGTCTCGATTAAGAACACTGAAGCTTTCTTT CASSQNRREVSIKNTEAFF
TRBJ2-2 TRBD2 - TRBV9 TGTGCCAGCAGCGTACGGGAGGGCCGAGGCGGGGAGCTGTTTTTT CASSVREGRGGELFF
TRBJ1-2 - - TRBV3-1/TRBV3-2 TGTGCCAGCAGCCAAGATCACAGATATGGCTACACCTTC CASSQDHRYGYTF
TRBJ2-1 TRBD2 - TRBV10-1 TGCGCCAGCAGTGAAAGAGCGGGGGCCCCTAACAATGAGCAGTTCTTC CASSERAGAPNNEQFF
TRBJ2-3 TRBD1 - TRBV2 TGTGCCAGCACGGGACAGGTCAACACAGATACGCAGTATTTT CASTGQVNTDTQYF
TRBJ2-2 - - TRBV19 TGTGCCAGTAGAACTACCGGGAGTAGTGGGAACACCGGGGAGCTGTTTTTT CASRTTGSSGNTGELFF
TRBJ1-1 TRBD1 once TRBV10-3 TGTGCCATCAGCGGCGACAGGGCGAACACTGAAGCTTTCTTT CAISGDRANTEAFF
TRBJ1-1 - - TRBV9 TGTGCCAGCAGCCCACGGGGGGCCGGCCCTGAAGCTTTCTTT CASSPRGAGPEAFF
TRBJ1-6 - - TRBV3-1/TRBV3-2 TGTGCCAGCACCTCGTTTAGCGGTAATTCACCCCTCCACTTT CASTSFSGNSPLHF
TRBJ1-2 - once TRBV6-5 TGTGCCAGCCGAAACAGTGCACTCGGCGGCTACACCTTC CASRNSALGGYTF
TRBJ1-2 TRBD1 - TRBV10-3 TGTGCCATCAGGAGGGACAGCCGTAACTATGGCTACACCTTC CAIRRDSRNYGYTF
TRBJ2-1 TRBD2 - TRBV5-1 TGCGCCAGCAGCTTGGGGGGGACTAGCTCCAATGAGCAGTTCTTC CASSLGGTSSNEQFF
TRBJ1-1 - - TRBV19 TGTGCCACCTCGGTTTCCGCGAACACTGAAGCTTTCTTT CATSVSANTEAFF
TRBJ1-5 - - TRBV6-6 TGTGCCAGCAGGACCGGACAGTATAGCAATCAGCCCCAGCATTTT CASRTGQYSNQPQHF
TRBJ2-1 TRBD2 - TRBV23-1 TGCGCCAGGGGTAGAGGGGCTAGCGGGAGTTTTTACAATGAGCAGTTCTTC CARGRGASGSFYNEQFF
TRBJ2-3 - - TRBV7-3 TGTGCCAGCAGCTCGACTAGCACAGATACGCAGTATTTT CASSSTSTDTQYF
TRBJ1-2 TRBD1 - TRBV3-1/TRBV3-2 TGTGCCAGCAGCCAAGATCGGGCGACAGGGGTTATCTATGGCTACACCTTC CASSQDRATGVIYGYTF
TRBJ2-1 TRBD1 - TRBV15 TGTGCCACCAGCAGAGCTGACAGGGCCAGGAATGAGCAGTTCTTC CATSRADRARNEQFF
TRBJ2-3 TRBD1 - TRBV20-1 TGCAGTGCTAGTGCGGGACAGGGGAGGACAGATACGCAGTATTTT CSASAGQGRTDTQYF
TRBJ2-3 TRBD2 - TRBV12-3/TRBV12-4 TGTGCCAGCAGCCCTAGCGGGGCAGATACGCAGTATTTT CASSPSGADTQYF
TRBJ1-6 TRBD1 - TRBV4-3 TGCGCCAGCAGCCAAACCTCTCCGGGACAGGGTGGTTCACCCCTCCACTTT CASSQTSPGQGGSPLHF
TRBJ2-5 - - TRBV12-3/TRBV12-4 TGTGCCAGCAGTTTACGGGGAATTGATCCCCAGTACTTC CASSLRGIDPQYF
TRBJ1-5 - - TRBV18 TGTGCCAGCTCACCGATGGGACAAACTAGCAATCAGCCCCAGCATTTT CASSPMGQTSNQPQHF
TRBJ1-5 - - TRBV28 TGTGCCAGCACTCGGCAGAGGGTTGGCAATCAGCCCCAGCATTTT CASTRQRVGNQPQHF
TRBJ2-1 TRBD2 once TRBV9 TGTGCCAGCTCCCGGACTAGCGGGGGGGGTTACAATGAGCAGTTCTTC CASSRTSGGGYNEQFF
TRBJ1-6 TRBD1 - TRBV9 TGTGCCAGCAGCGCCTGGGGACAGGGGGATTCACCCCTCCACTTT CASSAWGQGDSPLHF
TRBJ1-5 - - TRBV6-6 TGTGCCAGCGTTCTCGTGAGCAATCAGCCCCAGCATTTT CASVLVSNQPQHF
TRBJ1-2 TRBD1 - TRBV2 TGTGCCAGCAGTGCTAGGACAGGGGGCGACTATGGCTACACCTTC CASSARTGGDYGYTF
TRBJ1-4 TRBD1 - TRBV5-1 TGCGCCAGCAGTCCCCCGGGACAGAGTAATGAAAAACTGTTTTTT CASSPPGQSNEKLFF
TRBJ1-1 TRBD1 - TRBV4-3 TGCGCCAGCAGCAGACCGGGACAGGGGAGCACTGAAGCTTTCTTT CASSRPGQGSTEAFF
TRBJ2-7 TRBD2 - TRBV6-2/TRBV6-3 TGTGCCAGCAGTCGGGGGGACCCCCGCTACGAGCAGTACTTC CASSRGDPRYEQYF
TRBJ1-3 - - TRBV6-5 TGTGCCAGCAGGGAGGTGAAGGGAAACACCATATATTTT CASREVKGNTIYF
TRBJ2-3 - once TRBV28 TGTGCCAGCTCCACTCAGGGGGGTCATACAGATACGCAGTATTTT CASSTQGGHTDTQYF
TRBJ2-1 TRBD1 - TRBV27 TGTGCCAGCAGTTTATCCCCCCGGGGACAGGGTCCGAGCTCCTACAATGAGCAGTTCTTC CASSLSPRGQGPSSYNEQFF
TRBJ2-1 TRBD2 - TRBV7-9 TGTGCCAGCAGCCCTCGCCTAGCGGGAGTCGCCTCCTACAATGAGCAGTTCTTC CASSPRLAGVASYNEQFF
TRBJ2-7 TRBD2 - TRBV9 TGTGCCAGCAGCGTAGGGCTAGCGGGAGCCTACGAGCAGTACTTC CASSVGLAGAYEQYF
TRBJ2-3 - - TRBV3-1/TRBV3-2 TGTGCCAGCAGCCAGAGAGAAGGGGCGAGAGATACGCAGTATTTT CASSQREGARDTQYF
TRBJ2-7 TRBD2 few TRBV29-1 TGCAGCGTTGAGGGACTAGCGGACTCCTCCTACGAGCAGTACTTC CSVEGLADSSYEQYF
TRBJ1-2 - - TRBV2 TGTGCCAGCCAGAGAGACAGCCAACTTAACTATGGCTACACCTTC CASQRDSQLNYGYTF
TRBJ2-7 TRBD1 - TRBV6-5 TGTGCCAGCAGCCGGACAGGGGACTACGAGCAGTACTTC CASSRTGDYEQYF
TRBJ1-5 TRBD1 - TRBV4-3 TGCGCCAGCAGCCACCGACAGGGGGAAGGGCCCCAGCATTTT CASSHRQGEGPQHF
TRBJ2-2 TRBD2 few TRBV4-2 TGTGCCAGCAGCCGATATCTAGCGGGCGGTGCATCGACCGGGGAGCTGTTTTTT CASSRYLAGGASTGELFF